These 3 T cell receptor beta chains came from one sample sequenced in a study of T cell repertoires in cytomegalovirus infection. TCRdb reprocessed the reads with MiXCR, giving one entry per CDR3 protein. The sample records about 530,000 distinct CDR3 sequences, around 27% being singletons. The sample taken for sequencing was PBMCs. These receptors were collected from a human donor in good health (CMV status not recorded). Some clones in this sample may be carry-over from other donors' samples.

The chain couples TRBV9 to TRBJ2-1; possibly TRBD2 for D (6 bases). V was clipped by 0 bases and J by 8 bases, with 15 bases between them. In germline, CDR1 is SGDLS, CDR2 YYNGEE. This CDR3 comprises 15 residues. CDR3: CASSVVGGEVDEQFF. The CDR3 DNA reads TGTGCCAGCAGCGTAGTCGGGGGAGAGGTAGATGAGCAGTTCTTC.

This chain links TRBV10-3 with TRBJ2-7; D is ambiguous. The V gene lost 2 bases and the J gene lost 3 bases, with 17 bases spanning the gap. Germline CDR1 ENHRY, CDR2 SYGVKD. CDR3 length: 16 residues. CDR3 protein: CAISETVTHRYYEQYF. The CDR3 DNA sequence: TGTGCCATCAGTGAGACTGTGACCCATCGATACTACGAGCAGTACTTC.

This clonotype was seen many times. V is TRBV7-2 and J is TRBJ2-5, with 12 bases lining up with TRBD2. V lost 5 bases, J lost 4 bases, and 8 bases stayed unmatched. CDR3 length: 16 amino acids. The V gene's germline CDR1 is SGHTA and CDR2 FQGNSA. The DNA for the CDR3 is TGTGCCAGCAGCCAGCTAGCGGGAGGGGGTGGAGAGACCCAGTACTTC. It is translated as CASSQLAGGGGETQYF.